Listed here are 12 T cell receptor beta chains from one sample, sequenced in a study of shared T cell receptors in the human thymus. Clones were sequenced by immunoSEQ multiplex PCR, and TCRdb holds only the in-frame ones, with some missing. The data hold 650,000 to 950,000 clones, with approximately 85% observed a single time. The same data also went into a second study, on human thymus T cells.

What was sequenced was thymocytes. Every receptor here comes from a girl less than two years old with a congenital heart defect.

The V call is TRBV7-2, the J call TRBJ1-2; TRBD1 matches at 7 bases. Germline values: CDR1 SGHTA, CDR2 FQGNSA. Germline trimming cut 3 bases from V and 4 bases from J; bases unmatched to any gene: 8. This CDR3 has 15 amino acids. The CDR3 region has the DNA TGTGCCAGCAGCTTTCGCCAGGGGGTGGTCTATGGCTACACCTTC. It translates to CASSFRQGVVYGYTF.

V usage is TRBV4-2 and J usage is TRBJ1-2, with unresolved D. The CDR3 extends over 14 amino acids. CDR1 is LGHNA, CDR2 YNFKEQ, per germline. The germline V and J ends were trimmed by 1 base and 2 bases, with 8 bases remaining between them. The CDR3 DNA is TGTGCCAGCAGCCAAGGCAGTGCAAACTATGGCTACACCTTC. Its translation: CASSQGSANYGYTF.

This clone has only one observation. The rearrangement uses TRBV27 and TRBJ1-6; D call uncertain. Per germline, CDR1 MNHEY and CDR2 SMNVEV (reference sequence). Trimming took off 7 bases at V and 6 bases at J, with 22 bases between the two ends. The CDR3 is 17 amino acids. CDR3 protein: CASTDGSNRMPNSPLHF. CDR3 sequence (DNA): TGTGCCAGCACCGACGGGTCAAATAGGATGCCTAATTCACCCCTCCACTTT.

The rearrangement uses TRBV12-5 and TRBJ1-1; D unclear. The CDR3 runs 17 residues. Germline V gene lookup returns CDR1 LGHNT and CDR2 FRNRAP. V was trimmed by 7 bases and J by 1 base, leaving 22 bases between them. This CDR3 reads CASAPSQPNGENTEAFF. CDR3 DNA sequence: TGTGCTAGTGCCCCTTCCCAACCAAACGGGGAGAACACTGAAGCTTTCTTT.

This rearrangement joins TRBV27 to TRBJ2-1, with TRBD1 as a possible D gene (6 bases). The ends were cut back, 6 bases at V and 0 bases at J, with 9 bases in the middle. Germline loops: CDR1 MNHEY, CDR2 SMNVEV (reference sequence). The CDR3 extends over 14 amino acids. The CDR3 nucleotides are TGTGCCAGCAGAACAGGGAGCTCCTACAATGAGCAGTTCTTC. Translation gives CASRTGSSYNEQFF.

The chain carries TRBV11-3 and TRBJ1-1, with D possibly TRBD1 on 6 matching bases. The CDR3 covers 17 residues. Per germline, CDR1 SGHNT and CDR2 YENEEA. Trimming removed 5 bases at V and 3 bases at J, with 22 bases between. The CDR3 sequence: CASSPASLQGKDTEAFF. As DNA, the CDR3 is TGTGCCAGCAGCCCAGCATCGCTACAGGGAAAAGACACTGAAGCTTTCTTT.

The V gene is TRBV27, the J gene TRBJ2-7; D is possibly TRBD2 (5 bases). CDR3 length: 15 residues. Trimming cost V 2 bases and J 2 bases, with 13 bases left between them. In germline, CDR1 is MNHEY, CDR2 SMNVEV (reference sequence). CDR3 DNA sequence: TGTGCCAGCAGTTTAAGGACTGAACAACCCTACGAGCAGTACTTC. It codes for CASSLRTEQPYEQYF.

The chain has TRBV4-1 and TRBJ2-5; 8 bases align to TRBD1. With V trimmed by 3 bases and J by 5 bases, 17 bases remained unmatched. This CDR3 spans 18 amino acids. The V gene's germline CDR1 is MGHRA and CDR2 YSYEKL. The CDR3 loop reads CASSQNYPNRGKIETQYF. CDR3 sequence (DNA): TGCGCCAGCAGCCAGAATTACCCAAACAGGGGGAAGATTGAGACCCAGTACTTC.

This clone was observed a few times. The chain employs TRBV6-4 and TRBJ1-4, with a possible D match to TRBD1 (5 bases). Germline values: CDR1 MRHNA, CDR2 SNTAGT. V was cut by 6 bases and J by 4 bases, with 9 bases left in between. This CDR3 has 13 amino acids. CDR3 sequence: CASRGRGNEKLFF. Written as DNA, the CDR3 is TGTGCCAGCAGGGGGAGGGGTAATGAAAAACTGTTTTTT.

This clone was recorded only once. The V call is TRBV6-5, the J call TRBJ1-1; D unclear. The germline V and J ends were trimmed by 0 bases and 5 bases, with 7 bases remaining between them. This CDR3 has 13 residues. Looked up from germline, CDR1 is MNHEY and CDR2 is SVGAGI. The CDR3 DNA reads as TGTGCCAGCAGTTACTCGTTCCCGACTGAAGCTTTCTTT. It codes for CASSYSFPTEAFF.

The V and J genes are TRBV9 and TRBJ2-7, with TRBD2 matching 9 bases. The CDR3 is 15 amino acids. The ends lost 1 base at V and 2 bases at J; junction bases unmatched: 4. Per the germline V gene, CDR1 is SGDLS and CDR2 is YYNGEE. CDR3 protein: CASSVRAGGTYEQYF. CDR3 coding DNA: TGTGCCAGCAGCGTAAGAGCGGGGGGAACCTACGAGCAGTACTTC.

The chain combines TRBV5-4 with TRBJ2-3; D is unresolved. Trimming shortened V by 4 bases and J by 0 bases, and 12 bases separated the two germline ends. There are 15 residues in the CDR3. Germline V CDR1 and CDR2: SGHNT, YYREEE (reference sequence). The CDR3 loop is CASSPGGRSTDTQYF. In nucleotides, the CDR3 is TGTGCCAGCAGCCCCGGTGGCAGGAGCACAGATACGCAGTATTTT.